These 4 T cell receptor beta chains originate from one sample sequenced in a study of beta chain features in type 1 diabetes. Expressed TCRB transcripts were sequenced, since all the RNA that had been isolated was reverse transcribed. Here immunoSEQ multiplex PCR was the method, and the copy in TCRdb shows in-frame clones only, minus some. Of under 900,000 clones listed, 17% are singletons. The sample taken for sequencing was naive CD4+ T cells from blood. Receptors were obtained from a woman younger than 35 in good health.

This clone was observed a handful of times. The chain uses TRBV28 and TRBJ1-2, with D unclear. The CDR3 runs to 13 residues. V was shortened by 3 bases and J by 3 bases, with 8 bases between the two germline ends. Germline V CDR1 and CDR2: MDHEN, SYDVKM. This chain's CDR3 is CASSLGSDYGYTF. The CDR3 nucleotides read TGTGCCAGCAGTTTGGGCAGTGACTATGGCTACACCTTC.

This clone was picked up a small number of times. J is TRBJ2-1 and V is TRBV6-5; the D gene is possibly TRBD2 (5 bases). V shed 2 bases and J shed 4 bases, with 12 bases lying between them. From germline, CDR1 is MNHEY and CDR2 SVGAGI. CDR3 length equals 15 residues. The DNA for the CDR3 is TGTGCCAGCAGTTACGCGGGCCAGCTATACAATGAGCAGTTCTTC. Translating it yields CASSYAGQLYNEQFF.

In its sample, this clone was seen a few times. V usage is TRBV27 and J usage is TRBJ2-7, with D tentatively TRBD2 (5 bases). This CDR3 is built from 15 residues. Trimming took 6 bases from V and 3 from J, leaving 18 bases between them. Germline loops: CDR1 MNHEY, CDR2 SMNVEV (reference sequence). CDR3 nucleotides: TGTGCCAGCAGCCGATCTGGGGAGTCCAGCTACGAGCAGTACTTC. This encodes CASSRSGESSYEQYF.

This chain uses TRBV2 with TRBJ2-7; TRBD2 agrees at 11 bases. Trimming took 7 bases from V and 7 from J; bases not matched to a gene: 9. This CDR3 spans 14 amino acids. Germline CDR1 reads SNHLY; CDR2 reads FYNNEI. The CDR3 is CASNLLAGAREQYF. DNA of the CDR3: TGTGCCAGCAACCTACTAGCGGGAGCTAGGGAGCAGTACTTC.